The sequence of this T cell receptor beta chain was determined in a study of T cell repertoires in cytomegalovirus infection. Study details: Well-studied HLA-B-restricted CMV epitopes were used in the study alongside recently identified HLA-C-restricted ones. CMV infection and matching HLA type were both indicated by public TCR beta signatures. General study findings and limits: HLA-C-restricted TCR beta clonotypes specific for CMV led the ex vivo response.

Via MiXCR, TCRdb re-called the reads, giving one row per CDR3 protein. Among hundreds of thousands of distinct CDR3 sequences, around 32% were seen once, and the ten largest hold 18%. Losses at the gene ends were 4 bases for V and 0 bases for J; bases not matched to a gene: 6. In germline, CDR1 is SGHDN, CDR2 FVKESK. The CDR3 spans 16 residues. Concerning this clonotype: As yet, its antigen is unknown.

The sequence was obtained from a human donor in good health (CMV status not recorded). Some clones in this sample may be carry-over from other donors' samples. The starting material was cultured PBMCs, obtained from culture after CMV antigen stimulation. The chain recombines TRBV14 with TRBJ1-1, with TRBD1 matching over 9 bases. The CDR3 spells CASSRGTGFMNTEAFF. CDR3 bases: TGTGCCAGCAGCCGAGGGACAGGGTTCATGAACACTGAAGCTTTCTTT.